Following are 15 T cell receptor beta chains from one sample sequenced in a study of shared clonotypes between healthy human individuals. The data were produced by immunoSEQ multiplex PCR, yet TCRdb's version contains in-frame clones alone and is incomplete. Among nearly 1,000,000 clones listed, around 80% were seen once. Sequencing was carried out using memory CD4+ T cells sorted from blood. The subset was: CD45RA-negative fraction. These TCRs come from a man between 18 and 35 years old in good health.

The gene calls are TRBV2 and TRBJ1-1; no reliable D call. This CDR3 is 15 amino acids long. Trimming stripped 2 bases from V and 0 bases from J, with 10 bases between. Germline V gives CDR1 SNHLY, CDR2 FYNNEI. As DNA, the CDR3 is TGTGCCAGCAGTGAAACAGATTTCATGAACACTGAAGCTTTCTTT. Its translation: CASSETDFMNTEAFF.

V usage is TRBV18 and J usage is TRBJ2-7, with TRBD2 as a possible D gene (5 bases). V was clipped by 2 bases and J by 4 bases, with 9 bases between them. Germline-derived CDR1 and CDR2 are KGHSH and LQKENI. This CDR3 is built from 13 residues. The CDR3 reads CASSPDRTYEQYF. CDR3 DNA: TGTGCCAGCTCACCAGACCGGACTTACGAGCAGTACTTC.

This clone was recorded a few times. V gene TRBV19 combines with J gene TRBJ2-7; 15 positions match TRBD2. The trim removed 3 bases at V and 2 bases at J, leaving 14 bases unmatched. Germline CDR1 is LNHDA and CDR2 is SQIVND (reference sequence). CDR3 length: 20 amino acids. CDR3 nucleotides: TGTGCCAGTAGTATCTTTTTTCGGACTAGCGGGAGGGCAGGAACCTACGAGCAGTACTTC. Translating gives CASSIFFRTSGRAGTYEQYF.

The chain recombines TRBV5-1 with TRBJ2-3, with TRBD2 matching over 11 bases. The germline V gene has CDR1 SGHRS and CDR2 YFSETQ. The CDR3 totals 15 residues. V dropped 6 bases and J dropped 1; count of bases not matched to a gene: 4. CDR3 amino acids: CASMYSGRGTDTQYF. The CDR3 DNA reads as TGCGCCAGCATGTATAGCGGGAGGGGCACAGATACGCAGTATTTT.

This clone was seen only once. V usage is TRBV6-6 and J usage is TRBJ2-3; 7 bases align to TRBD1. CDR3 length equals 16 residues. The J segment lost 9 bases and the V segment lost 5 bases, leaving 17 bases of the junction unmatched. In germline, CDR1 is MNHNY, CDR2 SVGAGI (reference sequence). The CDR3 bases are TGTGCCAGCAGTCACGACAGGGCCCGAGGGGTAGGAACGCAGTATTTT. Its translation: CASSHDRARGVGTQYF.

The chain combines TRBV7-2 with TRBJ1-1; perhaps TRBD1 as D (5 bases). The V end was cut by 4 bases, the J end by 7 bases, with 19 bases between. The germline gives CDR1 SGHTA, CDR2 FQGNSA. The CDR3 has 15 amino acids. The CDR3 here is CASSSREGKYIEAFF. The CDR3 nucleotides are TGTGCCAGCAGCTCCAGGGAGGGGAAATATATTGAAGCTTTCTTT.

The rearrangement links TRBV30 to TRBJ1-3; 9 bases are a match to TRBD1. CDR1 is GTSNPN, CDR2 SVGIG, per germline (reference sequence). Trimming removed 0 bases from V and 3 bases from J; junction bases left unmatched: 3. The CDR3 is 15 residues long. The CDR3 sequence is CAWSVGTGSGNTIYF. For the CDR3, the DNA is TGTGCCTGGAGTGTTGGGACAGGGAGTGGAAACACCATATATTTT.

The J gene is TRBJ2-7, the V gene TRBV15, with D possibly TRBD2 on 5 matching bases. Trimming stripped 1 base from V and 7 bases from J, with 17 bases between. The germline gives CDR1 LNHNV, CDR2 YYDKDF (reference sequence). The CDR3 is 15 residues long. The CDR3 bases are TGTGCCACCAGCAGAGCCCCTCCTGAGCCGGGGGAGCAGTACTTC. Translating it yields CATSRAPPEPGEQYF. The variable domain in full, with the rest retrieved from reference TRBV15 and TRBJ2-7, is DAMVIQNPRYQVTQFGKPVTLSCSQTLNHNVMYWYQQKSSQAPKLLFHYYDKDFNNEADTPDNFQSRRPNTSFCFLDIRSPGLGDTAMYLCATSRAPPEPGEQYFGPGTRLTVT.

This clone has a handful of counts. The chain couples TRBV27 to TRBJ1-2; maybe TRBD1 (6 bases). Trimming shortened V by 4 bases and J by 7 bases, and 13 bases separated the two germline ends. CDR1 MNHEY and CDR2 SMNVEV come from the germline V gene (reference sequence). This CDR3 spans 13 amino acids. CDR3 sequence (DNA): TGTGCCAGCAGTTCCACAGGGAACGGTGGCTACACCTTC. This translates into CASSSTGNGGYTF.

This clone was observed a few times. V is TRBV6-5 and J is TRBJ1-5; tentative D call: TRBD1 (6 bases). Trimming took 7 bases from V and 4 from J, leaving 14 bases between them. The germline gives CDR1 MNHEY, CDR2 SVGAGI. CDR3 length: 14 amino acids. The CDR3 DNA follows: TGTGCCAGCAAAACGGGGGGGGCGAATCAGCCCCAGCATTTT. Protein sequence: CASKTGGANQPQHF.

This chain uses TRBV27 with TRBJ2-6; TRBD2 is a possible D gene (5 bases). V lost 5 bases and J lost 3, with 11 bases in between. This CDR3 is 15 amino acids long. The germline V gene encodes CDR1 MNHEY and CDR2 SMNVEV (reference sequence). CDR3 loop: CASSPRRGGANVLTF. DNA for the CDR3: TGTGCCAGCAGTCCCCGACGGGGTGGGGCCAACGTCCTGACTTTC.

The sample holds a few counts of this clone. V usage is TRBV18 and J usage is TRBJ2-1; D call uncertain. The CDR3 sequence is 12 residues long. From germline, CDR1 is KGHSH and CDR2 LQKENI. The V gene lost 5 bases and the J gene lost 9 bases, with 11 bases spanning the gap. The CDR3 is CASSSSGSEQFF. CDR3 bases: TGTGCCAGCTCAAGTTCCGGTAGTGAGCAGTTCTTC.

This clone was detected ten times or more. The V call is TRBV30, the J call TRBJ1-6; D remains unclear. The CDR3 runs to 15 residues. The V gene's germline CDR1 is GTSNPN and CDR2 SVGIG (reference sequence). The V and J ends lost 1 base and 9 bases respectively, with 16 bases between them. The CDR3 sequence: CAWSATVPGSSPLHF. Written as DNA, the CDR3 is TGTGCCTGGAGTGCCACAGTACCAGGCAGTTCACCCCTCCACTTT.

The chain is built from TRBV9 and TRBJ2-2, with 7 bases that match TRBD1. This CDR3 is 16 amino acids long. Germline-derived CDR1 and CDR2 are SGDLS and YYNGEE. Germline trimming cut 2 bases from V and 2 bases from J; bases unmatched to any gene: 6. The CDR3 sequence is CASSVSGTVNTGELFF. In DNA form, the CDR3 reads TGTGCCAGCAGCGTCTCCGGGACAGTTAACACCGGGGAGCTGTTTTTT.

This chain links TRBV5-1 with TRBJ2-1; TRBD2 agrees at 13 bases. The ends lost 6 bases at V and 5 bases at J; junction bases unmatched: 2. Germline CDR1 and CDR2: SGHRS and YFSETQ. This CDR3 has 14 amino acids. CDR3 sequence reads: CASTGLAGNNEQFF. The CDR3 region has the DNA TGCGCCAGCACGGGACTAGCGGGGAACAATGAGCAGTTCTTC.